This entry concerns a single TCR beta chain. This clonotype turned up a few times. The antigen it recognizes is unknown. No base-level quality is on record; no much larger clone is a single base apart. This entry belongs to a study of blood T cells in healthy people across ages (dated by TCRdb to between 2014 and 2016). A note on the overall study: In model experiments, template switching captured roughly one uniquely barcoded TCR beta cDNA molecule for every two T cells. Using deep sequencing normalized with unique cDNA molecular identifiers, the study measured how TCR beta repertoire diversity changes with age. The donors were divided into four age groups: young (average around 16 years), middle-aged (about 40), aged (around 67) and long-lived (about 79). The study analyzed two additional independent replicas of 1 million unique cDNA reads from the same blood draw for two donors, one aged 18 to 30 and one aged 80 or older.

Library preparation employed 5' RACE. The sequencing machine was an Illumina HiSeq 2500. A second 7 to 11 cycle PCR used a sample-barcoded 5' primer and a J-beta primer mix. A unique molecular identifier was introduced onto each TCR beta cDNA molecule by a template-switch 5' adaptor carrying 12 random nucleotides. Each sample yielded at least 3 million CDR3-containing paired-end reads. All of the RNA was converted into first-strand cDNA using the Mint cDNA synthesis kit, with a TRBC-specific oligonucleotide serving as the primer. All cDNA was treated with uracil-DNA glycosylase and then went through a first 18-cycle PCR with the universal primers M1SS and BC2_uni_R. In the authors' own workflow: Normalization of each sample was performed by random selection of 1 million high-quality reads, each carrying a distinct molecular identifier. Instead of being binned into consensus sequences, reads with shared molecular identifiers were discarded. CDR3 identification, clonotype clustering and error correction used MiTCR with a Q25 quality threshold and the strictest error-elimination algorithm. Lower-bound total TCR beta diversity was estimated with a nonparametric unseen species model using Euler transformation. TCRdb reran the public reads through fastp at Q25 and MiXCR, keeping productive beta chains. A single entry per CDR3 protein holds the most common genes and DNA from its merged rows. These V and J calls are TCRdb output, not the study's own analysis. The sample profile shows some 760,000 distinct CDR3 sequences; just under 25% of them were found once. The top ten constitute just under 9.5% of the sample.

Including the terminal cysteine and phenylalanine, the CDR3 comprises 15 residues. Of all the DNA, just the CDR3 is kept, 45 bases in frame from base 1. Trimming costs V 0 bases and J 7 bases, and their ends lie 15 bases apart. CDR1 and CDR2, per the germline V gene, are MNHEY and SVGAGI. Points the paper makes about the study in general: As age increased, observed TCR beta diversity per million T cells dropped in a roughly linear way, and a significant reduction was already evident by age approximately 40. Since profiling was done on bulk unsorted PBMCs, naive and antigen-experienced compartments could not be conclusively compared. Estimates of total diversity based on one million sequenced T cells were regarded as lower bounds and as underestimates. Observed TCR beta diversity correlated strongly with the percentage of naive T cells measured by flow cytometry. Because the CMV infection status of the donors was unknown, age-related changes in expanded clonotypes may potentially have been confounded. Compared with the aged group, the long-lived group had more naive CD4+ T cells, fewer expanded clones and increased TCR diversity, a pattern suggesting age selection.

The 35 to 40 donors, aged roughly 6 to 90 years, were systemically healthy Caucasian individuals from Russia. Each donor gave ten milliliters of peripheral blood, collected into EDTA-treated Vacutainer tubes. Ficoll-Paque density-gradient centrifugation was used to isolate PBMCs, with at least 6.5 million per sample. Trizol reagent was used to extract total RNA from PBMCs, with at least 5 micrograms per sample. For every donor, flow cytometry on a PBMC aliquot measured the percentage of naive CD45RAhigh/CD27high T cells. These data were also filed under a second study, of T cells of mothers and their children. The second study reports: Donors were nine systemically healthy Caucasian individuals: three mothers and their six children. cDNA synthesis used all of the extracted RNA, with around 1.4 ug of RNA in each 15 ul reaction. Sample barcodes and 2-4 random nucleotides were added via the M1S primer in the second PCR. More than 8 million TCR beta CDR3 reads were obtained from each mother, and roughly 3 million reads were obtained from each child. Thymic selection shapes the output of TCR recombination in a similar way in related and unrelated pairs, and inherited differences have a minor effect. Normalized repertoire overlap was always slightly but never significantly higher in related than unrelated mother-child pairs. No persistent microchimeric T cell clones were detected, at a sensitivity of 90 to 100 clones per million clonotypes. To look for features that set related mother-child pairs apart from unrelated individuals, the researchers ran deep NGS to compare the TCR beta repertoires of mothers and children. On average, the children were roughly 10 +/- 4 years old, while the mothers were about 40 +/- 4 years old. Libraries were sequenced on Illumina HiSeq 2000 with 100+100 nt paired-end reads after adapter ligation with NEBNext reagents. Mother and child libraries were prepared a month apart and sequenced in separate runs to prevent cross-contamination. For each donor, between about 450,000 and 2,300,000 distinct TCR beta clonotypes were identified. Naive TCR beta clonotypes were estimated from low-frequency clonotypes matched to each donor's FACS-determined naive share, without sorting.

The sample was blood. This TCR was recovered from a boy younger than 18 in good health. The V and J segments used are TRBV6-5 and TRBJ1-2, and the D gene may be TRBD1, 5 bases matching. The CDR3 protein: CASSYSSGGAGGYTF. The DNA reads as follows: TGTGCCAGCAGTTACTCGTCCGGGGGAGCAGGTGGCTACACCTTC.